What follows are 22 T cell receptor beta chains derived from one specimen sequenced in a study of blood T cell repertoires in COVID-19. Sequencing was performed with immunoSEQ multiplex PCR; in TCRdb, only in-frame clones are kept and a portion is missing. The table records around 300,000 clones, just over 85% of them present only once. Material: peripheral blood. The receptors derive from a woman younger than 45 with active or convalescent COVID-19.

The chain combines TRBV4-3 with TRBJ1-6; 8 positions agree with TRBD1. The V gene end was trimmed by 2 bases and the J gene end by 10 bases; junction bases not matched to a gene: 7. CDR1 and CDR2 (germline): LGHNA, YSLEER. The CDR3 extends over 15 amino acids. CDR3 amino acids: CASSQSDRVESPLHF. The CDR3, as DNA: TGCGCCAGCAGCCAATCGGACAGGGTCGAATCACCCCTCCACTTT.

This chain connects TRBV7-2 to TRBJ1-4, with D possibly being TRBD1 (5 bases). The CDR3 length is 13 residues. Deletions cut 3 bases from V and 8 bases from J, with 10 bases between. The germline CDR1 and CDR2 sequences are SGHTA and FQGNSA. The CDR3 DNA reads as TGTGCCAGCAGCTTGATGAAGGGGGAAAAACTGTTTTTT. Translated, it gives CASSLMKGEKLFF.

The genes are TRBV18 and TRBJ2-1; 10 bases agree with TRBD2. V shed 2 bases and J 4 bases; nucleotides not matched to a gene: 2. This CDR3 region has 15 residues. CDR1 is KGHSH, CDR2 LQKENI, per germline. The CDR3: CASSPGTSVYNEQFF. The CDR3 bases are TGTGCCAGCTCACCAGGGACTAGCGTTTACAATGAGCAGTTCTTC.

The rearrangement uses TRBV24-1 and TRBJ1-1; possible D gene TRBD1, 6 bases. CDR1 and CDR2 (germline): KGHDR, SFDVKD. The V gene lost 9 bases and the J gene lost 4 bases, with 17 bases spanning the gap. The CDR3 covers 14 residues. CDR3 bases: TGTGCCACCGGGGGCGGCTCTAAAGGCACTGAAGCTTTCTTT. Residues: CATGGGSKGTEAFF.

The chain couples TRBV5-6 to TRBJ1-4, with 8 nucleotides matching TRBD1. Germline assignment: CDR1 SGHDT and CDR2 YYEEEE. J lost 5 bases, V lost 3 bases, and 3 bases had no gene match. The CDR3 has 14 amino acids. The CDR3 region is CASSWTGSNEKLFF. The DNA for the CDR3 is TGTGCCAGCAGCTGGACAGGGTCGAATGAAAAACTGTTTTTT.

V and J are TRBV16 and TRBJ1-2, with D tentatively TRBD1 (5 bases). CDR1 is KGHSY, CDR2 FQNENV, per germline. Deletions cut 0 bases from V and 6 bases from J, with 23 bases between. The CDR3 is 18 residues long. The CDR3 DNA reads as TGTGCCAGCAGCCAATCGATTTATGGGCAGGGAGGAACGCATGGCTACACCTTC. Its translation: CASSQSIYGQGGTHGYTF.

V gene TRBV4-3 combines with J gene TRBJ2-7, with unresolved D. CDR3 length: 15 residues. V lost 2 bases and J 0 bases, leaving 11 bases between the germline ends. Germline values: CDR1 LGHNA, CDR2 YSLEER. CDR3 nucleotides: TGCGCCAGCAGCCAAAGGTGGGCCGACTCCTACGAGCAGTACTTC. It is translated as CASSQRWADSYEQYF.

The chain uses TRBV5-4 and TRBJ1-5, with TRBD1 identical over 8 bases. J lost 5 bases, V lost 4 bases, and 2 bases had no gene match. Germline CDR1 SGHNT, CDR2 YYREEE (reference sequence). CDR3 length: 13 amino acids. The CDR3 region is CASSKDRDQPQHF. The DNA of the CDR3 is TGTGCCAGCAGCAAGGACAGGGATCAGCCCCAGCATTTT.

This clone appeared a few times. The chain is built from TRBV5-5 and TRBJ1-5; maybe TRBD1 (5 bases). Trimming shortened V by 1 base and J by 10 bases, and 9 bases separated the two germline ends. Germline CDR1 and CDR2: SGHKS and YYEKEE (reference sequence). This CDR3 region has 12 residues. CDR3 sequence: CASSLWGSPQHF. For the CDR3, the DNA is TGTGCCAGCAGCTTGTGGGGCAGTCCCCAGCATTTT.

This clone has only one observation. This chain connects TRBV19 to TRBJ1-1; D perhaps matches TRBD1 (6 bases). Germline V gene lookup returns CDR1 LNHDA and CDR2 SQIVND (reference sequence). The CDR3 totals 13 residues. V was pared by 0 bases and J by 4 bases, with 6 bases between. The CDR3 nucleotides read TGTGCCAGTAGTATAGACAGGGGCACTGAAGCTTTCTTT. Its translation is CASSIDRGTEAFF.

This chain connects TRBV6-4 to TRBJ1-5; possible D gene TRBD1, 6 bases. Germline V gives CDR1 MRHNA, CDR2 SNTAGT. V lost 2 bases and J 0 bases, leaving 8 bases between the germline ends. This CDR3 contains 15 residues. The chain's CDR3 is CASSDGTLSNQPQHF. The CDR3 coding sequence is TGTGCCAGCAGTGACGGGACACTTAGCAATCAGCCCCAGCATTTT.

This sequence joins TRBV27 and TRBJ1-6, with TRBD1 matching over 7 bases. Germline CDR1 reads MNHEY; CDR2 reads SMNVEV (reference sequence). The V gene end was trimmed by 4 bases and the J gene end by 5 bases; junction bases not matched to a gene: 11. This CDR3 has 17 residues. CDR3 nucleotide sequence: TGTGCCAGCAGTTGGGGTGCCAGGGGGTCCAATAATTCACCCCTCCACTTT. This sequence encodes CASSWGARGSNNSPLHF.

The rearrangement joins TRBV2 to TRBJ1-1; a possible D gene is TRBD1 (5 bases). Germline V lookup: CDR1 SNHLY, CDR2 FYNNEI. The CDR3 has 13 residues. Trimming cost V 10 bases and J 1 base, with 13 bases left between them. As DNA, the CDR3 is TGTGCCACAGCATTGGGGCCGAACACTGAAGCTTTCTTT. Its protein is CATALGPNTEAFF. The entire variable domain, with the rest obtained from reference TRBV2 and TRBJ1-1, is as follows: EPEVTQTPSHQVTQMGQEVILRCVPISNHLYFYWYRQILGQKVEFLVSFYNNEISEKSEIFDDQFSVERPDGSNFTLKIRSTKLEDSAMYFCATALGPNTEAFFGQGTRLTVV.

The chain combines TRBV30 with TRBJ1-5; 9 nucleotides match TRBD1. There are 12 residues in the CDR3. Germline CDR1 GTSNPN, CDR2 SVGIG (reference sequence). Trimming removed 2 bases from V and 12 bases from J; junction bases left unmatched: 5. CDR3 sequence reads: CAWSQSGQGQHF. The CDR3 DNA follows: TGTGCCTGGAGTCAGTCGGGACAGGGCCAGCATTTT.

The CDR3 coding sequence is TGTGCCAGCAGCCCGGGACAACCCCACCTTGATCAGCCCCAGCATTTT. It is translated as CASSPGQPHLDQPQHF. The chain combines TRBV7-9 with TRBJ1-5, with D maybe TRBD1 (6 bases). Germline assignment: CDR1 SEHNR and CDR2 FQNEAQ (reference sequence). V was trimmed by 5 bases and J by 5 bases, leaving 19 bases between them. This CDR3 contains 16 residues.

This clone showed up just once. This CDR3 is CASSAASGTANEKLFF. Here the CDR3 DNA reads TGTGCCAGCTCTGCAGCTTCCGGGACAGCTAATGAAAAACTGTTTTTT. V and J are TRBV18 and TRBJ1-4, with 7 bases aligning to TRBD1. The germline CDR1 and CDR2 sequences are KGHSH and LQKENI. The V and J ends lost 6 bases and 3 bases, in that order; junction bases with no gene match: 10. This CDR3 contains 16 residues.

The V gene is TRBV18, the J gene TRBJ1-2; 8 nucleotides match TRBD1. The CDR3 runs 14 residues. CDR1 is KGHSH, CDR2 LQKENI, per germline. Germline trimming cut 3 bases from V and 6 bases from J; bases unmatched to any gene: 6. CDR3 sequence reads: CASSPWTGLDGYTF. The CDR3 nucleotides read TGTGCCAGCTCACCCTGGACAGGGCTCGATGGCTACACCTTC.

J is TRBJ2-3 and V is TRBV7-3; the match to TRBD2 covers 12 bases. Germline lookup yields CDR1 SGHTA and CDR2 FQGTGA. J gave up 8 bases and V 8 bases, and 11 bases lay outside the gene matches. The CDR3 consists of 15 residues. The CDR3 region has the DNA TGTGCCAGCGGACCGACTAGCGGGGGCGGAGTTACGCAGTATTTT. This encodes CASGPTSGGGVTQYF.

The V gene is TRBV19, the J gene TRBJ1-5; possibly TRBD1 for D (6 bases). This CDR3 comprises 16 residues. Per the germline V gene, CDR1 is LNHDA and CDR2 is SQIVND (reference sequence). Trimming left V 5 bases short and J 2 bases short, with 16 bases between. The CDR3: CASSVEGKGGNQPQHF. Here the CDR3 DNA reads TGTGCCAGTAGTGTTGAGGGAAAGGGGGGCAATCAGCCCCAGCATTTT.

V gene TRBV27 combines with J gene TRBJ1-5; TRBD1 might be the D (5 bases). The germline V gene encodes CDR1 MNHEY and CDR2 SMNVEV (reference sequence). This CDR3 spans 17 amino acids. The V gene lost 4 bases and the J gene lost 0 bases, with 16 bases spanning the gap. This CDR3 reads CASSSPPPTVSNQPQHF. CDR3 DNA: TGTGCCAGCAGTTCACCCCCACCGACAGTTAGCAATCAGCCCCAGCATTTT.

The rearrangement links TRBV12-5 to TRBJ1-3, with D possibly being TRBD1 (6 bases). V was cut by 3 bases and J by 0 bases, with 18 bases left in between. CDR1 and CDR2 from the germline V gene are LGHNT and FRNRAP. CDR3 length: 18 amino acids. The CDR3 sequence is CASGFVPTGSLSGNTIYF. The CDR3 nucleotides read TGTGCTAGTGGTTTTGTACCAACAGGGTCCCTCTCTGGAAACACCATATATTTT.

This clone has only a few counts. The rearrangement joins TRBV9 to TRBJ1-2, with D possibly matching TRBD1 (5 bases). The CDR3 length is 12 residues. V dropped 3 bases and J dropped 7 bases, with 10 bases sitting between them. Germline V CDR1 and CDR2: SGDLS, YYNGEE. The CDR3 protein is CASSAGRGGYTF. The CDR3 nucleotides read TGTGCCAGCAGCGCCGGTAGGGGTGGCTACACCTTC.